Presented here are 16 T cell receptor beta chains from one specimen sequenced in a study of CD8+ T cells in alopecia areata. Following extraction, RNA underwent reverse transcription to cDNA, which served as the sequencing template. Measured with immunoSEQ multiplex PCR; TCRdb has only the in-frame clones, and not every one. The sample consists of 100,000 to 150,000 clones, almost 50% of them appearing once. Sequencing was performed on CD8+ T cells sorted from blood, taken at week 0. The receptors here all came from a human donor with alopecia areata.

The gene calls are TRBV10-3 and TRBJ2-7, with D hard to call. This CDR3 region has 12 residues. Germline V CDR1 and CDR2: ENHRY, SYGVKD. V was shortened by 4 bases and J by 5 bases, with 9 bases between the two germline ends. CDR3 protein: CAISVGSNEQYF. Written as DNA, the CDR3 is TGTGCCATCAGTGTAGGGTCCAACGAGCAGTACTTC.

This clone was seen just once. The V gene is TRBV7-8, the J gene TRBJ2-7, with D possibly matching TRBD1 (5 bases). The CDR3 covers 17 residues. Germline V lookup: CDR1 SGHVS, CDR2 FQNEAQ. Trimming cost V 5 bases and J 3 bases, with 23 bases left between them. The CDR3 DNA reads TGTGCCAGCAGCCCCAACCTACCAACGACAGATTACTACGAGCAGTACTTC. It encodes CASSPNLPTTDYYEQYF.

The chain recombines TRBV6-5 with TRBJ2-1; the D gene is possibly TRBD1 (5 bases). The CDR3 totals 15 residues. V gave up 6 bases and J gave up 1 base, with 13 bases separating them. Germline assignment: CDR1 MNHEY and CDR2 SVGAGI. The CDR3 region is CASRLTANSYNEQFF. The DNA for the CDR3 is TGTGCCAGCAGGCTGACAGCAAATTCCTACAATGAGCAGTTCTTC.

V gene TRBV9 combines with J gene TRBJ1-2; a possible D gene is TRBD1 (6 bases). Germline values: CDR1 SGDLS, CDR2 YYNGEE. V lost 3 bases to trimming and J lost 3 bases, with 9 bases between them. The CDR3 spans 13 residues. The CDR3 reads CASSAGHDYGYTF. In nucleotides, the CDR3 is TGTGCCAGCAGCGCGGGACACGACTATGGCTACACCTTC.

The chain combines TRBV29-1 with TRBJ2-3, with a possible D match to TRBD1 (6 bases). CDR3 length equals 12 residues. Trimming pared 4 bases from V and 14 bases from J, leaving 19 bases between. Per the germline V gene, CDR1 is SQVTM and CDR2 is ANQGSEA. The DNA of the CDR3 is TGCAGCGTTGTGGGGGCGTCGGGAATGCCGTATTTT. The encoded protein is CSVVGASGMPYF.

The chain is built from TRBV29-1 and TRBJ2-3; D is possibly TRBD1 (5 bases). The CDR3 runs to 13 residues. Trimming removed 0 bases at V and 5 bases at J, with 9 bases between. CDR1 and CDR2 (germline): SQVTM, ANQGSEA. This chain's CDR3 is CSVEDLRGDTQYF. The CDR3, as DNA: TGCAGCGTTGAAGATCTTAGGGGAGATACGCAGTATTTT.

V is TRBV13 and J is TRBJ1-1; 7 bases line up with TRBD1. Trimming took 5 bases from V and 6 from J; bases not matched to a gene: 9. From germline, CDR1 is PRHDT and CDR2 FYEKMQ (reference sequence). The CDR3 spans 14 residues. Here the CDR3 DNA reads TGTGCCAGCAGCCTCGACAGGGTTTTATCTGAAGCTTTCTTT. Its protein product is CASSLDRVLSEAFF.

The J gene is TRBJ2-5, the V gene TRBV10-3; TRBD1 might be the D (7 bases). The CDR3 is 16 residues long. V was pared by 2 bases and J by 5 bases, with 18 bases between. Germline V gene data show CDR1 as ENHRY and CDR2 as SYGVKD. For the CDR3, the DNA is TGTGCCATCAGTGAGCCAAATGACAGGGAGGACGAGACCCAGTACTTC. Protein sequence: CAISEPNDREDETQYF.

The CDR3 loop reads CAWSVPDRTNQPQHF. The CDR3 bases are TGTGCCTGGAGTGTACCGGACAGAACCAATCAGCCCCAGCATTTT. The chain joins TRBV30 to TRBJ1-5, with TRBD1 as a possible D gene (6 bases). In germline, CDR1 is GTSNPN, CDR2 SVGIG (reference sequence). V dropped 0 bases and J dropped 3 bases, with 12 bases sitting between them. The CDR3 spans 15 residues.

The chain has TRBV25-1 and TRBJ2-1; D is possibly TRBD1 (5 bases). This CDR3 is 14 amino acids long. Between the trimmed V and J ends, which lost 4 bases and 0 bases, there was a span of 7 bases. In germline, CDR1 is MGHDK, CDR2 SYGVNS. This CDR3 reads CASSGTGSYNEQFF. The DNA for the CDR3 is TGTGCCAGCAGTGGTACAGGCTCCTACAATGAGCAGTTCTTC.

This clone turned up a few times. The V gene is TRBV5-6, the J gene TRBJ2-7, with 8 bases lining up with TRBD1. Unmatched junction bases numbered 3, after V lost 4 bases and J lost 6 bases. Per germline, CDR1 SGHDT and CDR2 YYEEEE. This CDR3 comprises 12 residues. The CDR3 coding sequence is TGTGCCAGCAGCCCGACAGGGGTCGAGCAGTACTTC. Translation gives CASSPTGVEQYF.

The chain employs TRBV7-4 and TRBJ1-6, with D possibly being TRBD1 (5 bases). This CDR3 has 14 amino acids. Per the germline V gene, CDR1 is SGHVT and CDR2 is SQSDAQ. Trimming removed 5 bases at V and 6 bases at J, with 11 bases between. The CDR3 is CASSETVCNSPLHF. CDR3 in DNA: TGTGCCAGCAGCGAGACAGTTTGTAATTCACCCCTCCACTTT.

This clone was counted between two and nine times. Other DNA sequences in the same sample also yield this CDR3. The chain employs TRBV11-2 and TRBJ2-7; no reliable D call. The germline V gene encodes CDR1 SGHAT and CDR2 FQNNGV. The CDR3 runs to 11 residues. The V gene lost 5 bases and the J gene lost 2 bases, with 4 bases spanning the gap. CDR3 sequence (DNA): TGTGCCAGCAGCCTGACCTACGAGCAGTACTTC. Amino acids: CASSLTYEQYF. Using reference TRBV11-2 and TRBJ2-7 for the parts outside the CDR3, the full variable domain is EAGVAQSPRYKIIEKRQSVAFWCNPISGHATLYWYQQILGQGPKLLIQFQNNGVVDDSQLPKDRFSAERLKGVDSTLKIQPAKLEDSAVYLCASSLTYEQYFGPGTRLTVT.

The rearrangement links TRBV7-9 to TRBJ2-7; the D gene is possibly TRBD1 (6 bases). The CDR3 extends over 14 amino acids. Looked up from germline, CDR1 is SEHNR and CDR2 is FQNEAQ (reference sequence). Trimming took off 5 bases at V and 5 bases at J, with 16 bases between the two ends. The CDR3 DNA sequence: TGTGCCAGCAGCCACAGGGAAGGGTTTAACGAGCAGTACTTC. This translates into CASSHREGFNEQYF.

In this sample, this clone turned up a few times. This is likely an artifact of a read error, given a far larger clone one base away. The chain recombines TRBV5-1 with TRBJ2-1; 7 bases match TRBD1. Germline assignment: CDR1 SGHRS and CDR2 YFSETQ. The CDR3 runs 15 residues. V lost 2 bases, J lost 2 bases, and 4 bases stayed unmatched. CDR3 bases: TGCGCCAGCAGCTTAGAACAGGGGCCCTACAATGAGCAGTTCTTC. Protein: CASSLEQGPYNEQFF.

The rearrangement joins TRBV7-2 to TRBJ2-7; D gene uncertain. V shed 3 bases and J shed 0 bases, with 9 bases lying between them. From germline, CDR1 is SGHTA and CDR2 FQGNSA. This CDR3 is 14 amino acids long. The CDR3 loop is CASSFGDNSYEQYF. In DNA form, the CDR3 reads TGTGCCAGCAGCTTTGGTGACAACTCCTACGAGCAGTACTTC.